Presented here are 15 T cell receptor beta chains from one specimen sequenced in a study of T cell responses to AZD1222 COVID-19 vaccine. The table came from immunoSEQ multiplex PCR; TCRdb's copy has only in-frame clones and leaves some out. Of approximately 170,000 clones listed, under 95% are singletons. Sequences were derived from peripheral blood, sampled 28 days after the second AZD1222 dose. These receptors came from an adult who received the AZD1222 COVID-19 vaccine.

The V gene is TRBV13, the J gene TRBJ2-1, with 11 bases fitting TRBD2. V lost 4 bases, J lost 0 bases, and 11 bases stayed unmatched. The germline V gene encodes CDR1 PRHDT and CDR2 FYEKMQ (reference sequence). The CDR3 is 19 amino acids. In DNA, the CDR3 is TGTGCCAGCAGCTCCACGGGACTAGCGGACCCCAGCTCCTACAATGAGCAGTTCTTC. This gives the protein CASSSTGLADPSSYNEQFF. Full variable domain (missing parts from reference TRBV13 and TRBJ2-1): AAGVIQSPRHLIKEKRETATLKCYPIPRHDTVYWYQQGPGQDPQFLISFYEKMQSDKGSIPDRFSAQQFSDYHSELNMSSLELGDSALYFCASSSTGLADPSSYNEQFFGPGTRLTVL.

The chain uses TRBV6-2 or TRBV6-3 and TRBJ1-2, with unresolved D. Germline lookup yields CDR1 MNHEY and CDR2 SVGEGT. The V end was cut by 0 bases, the J end by 6 bases, with 14 bases between. This CDR3 comprises 15 residues. CDR3 region: CASSYSISTPDGYTF. The DNA of the CDR3 is TGTGCCAGCAGTTACTCGATCTCGACGCCAGATGGCTACACCTTC.

V usage is TRBV7-9 and J usage is TRBJ2-7; 9 bases fit TRBD1. The CDR3 covers 14 residues. The germline V gene encodes CDR1 SEHNR and CDR2 FQNEAQ (reference sequence). Trimming removed 1 base from V and 2 bases from J; junction bases left unmatched: 0. CDR3 amino acids: CASSLGQGAYEQYF. CDR3 in DNA: TGTGCCAGCAGCTTAGGACAGGGGGCCTACGAGCAGTACTTC.

This clone has only one observation. This chain connects TRBV30 to TRBJ2-7; 13 bases are shared with TRBD2. Germline CDR1 is GTSNPN and CDR2 is SVGIG (reference sequence). CDR3 length: 15 residues. The V segment lost 7 bases and the J segment 3 bases; nucleotides outside the gene matches: 9. The CDR3 bases are TGTGCCTCGCGCCGCAGGACTAGCGGGAGCTACGAGCAGTACTTC. Amino acid sequence: CASRRRTSGSYEQYF. The complete variable domain, with remaining parts taken from reference TRBV30 and TRBJ2-7, reads SQTIHQWPATLVQPVGSPLSLECTVEGTSNPNLYWYRQAAGRGLQLLFYSVGIGQISSEVPQNLSASRPQDRQFILSSKKLLLSDSGFYLCASRRRTSGSYEQYFGPGTRLTVT.

The chain recombines TRBV6-2 or TRBV6-3 with TRBJ2-7; the D is unclear. The CDR3 loop spans 15 amino acids. Deletions cut 3 bases from V and 0 bases from J, with 12 bases between. Germline V gene data show CDR1 as MNHEY and CDR2 as SVGEGT. CDR3 in DNA: TGTGCCAGCAGTTATCCCCGTTACAGCTCCTACGAGCAGTACTTC. It specifies CASSYPRYSSYEQYF.

The chain links TRBV18 to TRBJ1-1; tentative D call: TRBD1 (5 bases). Germline CDR1 is KGHSH and CDR2 is LQKENI. V lost 3 bases and J 1 base, leaving 9 bases between the germline ends. This CDR3 has 14 amino acids. The CDR3 sequence is CASSPGHPNTEAFF. The CDR3 region has the DNA TGTGCCAGCTCACCCGGACACCCGAACACTGAAGCTTTCTTT.

The rearrangement joins TRBV5-1 to TRBJ1-4, with D perhaps TRBD1 (5 bases). V was pared by 7 bases and J by 0 bases, with 13 bases between. Germline V gene lookup returns CDR1 SGHRS and CDR2 YFSETQ. This CDR3 is 15 amino acids long. The CDR3 here is CASALQGATNEKLFF. The CDR3 DNA reads TGCGCCAGCGCACTCCAGGGCGCAACTAATGAAAAACTGTTTTTT.

The J gene is TRBJ2-5, the V gene TRBV2; perhaps D is TRBD1 or TRBD2 (5 bases each). The CDR3 is 17 residues long. The germline V gene encodes CDR1 SNHLY and CDR2 FYNNEI. With 5 bases removed from V and 4 bases from J, the gap between germline ends came to 23 bases. The CDR3: CASSIALSLGTVETQYF. The CDR3 DNA reads TGTGCCAGCAGTATCGCCCTCAGCCTAGGGACCGTAGAGACCCAGTACTTC.

The gene calls are TRBV7-9 and TRBJ2-1, with a weak D call TRBD2 (6 bases). Germline V gives CDR1 SEHNR, CDR2 FQNEAQ (reference sequence). V gave up 5 bases and J gave up 0 bases, with 14 bases separating them. The CDR3 covers 16 residues. CDR3 nucleotide sequence: TGTGCCAGCAGCGTACGGAGGGACCTCTCCTACAATGAGCAGTTCTTC. Protein sequence: CASSVRRDLSYNEQFF.

The CDR3 nucleotides read TGTGCCAGCACGGGAGTTGCTGAAGCTTTCTTT. This encodes CASTGVAEAFF. This chain connects TRBV3-1 (or the pseudogene TRBV3-2) to TRBJ1-1; D uncertain. V shed 7 bases and J shed 6 bases, with 9 bases lying between them. CDR1 LGHDT and CDR2 YNNKEL come from the germline V gene (reference sequence). This CDR3 is 11 amino acids long.

This chain uses TRBV19 with TRBJ1-5; no clear D. The CDR3 runs 13 residues. The V gene's germline CDR1 is LNHDA and CDR2 SQIVND (reference sequence). V was cut by 8 bases and J by 3 bases, with 11 bases left in between. The CDR3 DNA reads as TGTGCCAGTGAGGAGGACGTCAATCAGCCCCAGCATTTT. The encoded protein is CASEEDVNQPQHF.

The V and J genes are TRBV18 and TRBJ2-6, with D hard to call. CDR3 size: 13 residues. The germline V gene encodes CDR1 KGHSH and CDR2 LQKENI. Between the trimmed V and J ends, which lost 3 bases and 2 bases, there was a span of 2 bases. The DNA for the CDR3 is TGTGCCAGCTCACCGACTGGGGCCAACGTCCTGACTTTC. Encoded protein: CASSPTGANVLTF.

The chain is built from TRBV5-1 and TRBJ2-7; 11 bases are a match to TRBD1. With V trimmed by 1 base and J by 6 bases, 3 bases remained unmatched. Germline values: CDR1 SGHRS, CDR2 YFSETQ. The CDR3 is 14 amino acids. DNA of the CDR3: TGCGCCAGCAGCTTGAGGGACAGGGGGTCCGAGCAGTACTTC. Translating gives CASSLRDRGSEQYF.

The chain employs TRBV19 and TRBJ2-1; D is possibly TRBD1 (7 bases). Trimming stripped 3 bases from V and 3 bases from J, with 9 bases between. The CDR3 length is 14 residues. Germline V gene sequence: CDR1 LNHDA, CDR2 SQIVND (reference sequence). The CDR3 sequence is CASSIRGDYNEQFF. The CDR3 coding sequence is TGTGCCAGTAGTATCAGGGGGGACTACAATGAGCAGTTCTTC. The full variable domain, rest sourced from reference TRBV19 and TRBJ2-1, is DGGITQSPKYLFRKEGQNVTLSCEQNLNHDAMYWYRQDPGQGLRLIYYSQIVNDFQKGDIAEGYSVSREKKESFPLTVTSAQKNPTAFYLCASSIRGDYNEQFFGPGTRLTVL.

This rearrangement joins TRBV4-1 to TRBJ2-7, with 10 bases aligning to TRBD1. Germline assignment: CDR1 MGHRA and CDR2 YSYEKL. J lost 0 bases, V lost 8 bases, and 7 bases had no gene match. CDR3 size: 15 residues. CDR3: CASARTGGDSYEQYF. CDR3 nucleotides: TGCGCCAGCGCCCGGACAGGGGGGGACTCCTACGAGCAGTACTTC.